The next 4 T cell receptor beta chains were all read from a single sample in a study of T cells in Graves' hyperthyroidism and ophthalmopathy. TCR beta CDR3 region amplification was performed from RNA transcripts. With the HTBI primer set, the TCR CDR3 went through a first round of RT-PCR. One entry per CDR3 protein results from TCRdb running MiXCR on the multiplex PCR reads. The data contain about 480,000 distinct CDR3 sequences, roughly 22% of them singletons. The sequenced material came from blood. These receptors were collected from a woman between 70 and 85 years old with Graves' ophthalmopathy.

The chain combines TRBV29-1 with TRBJ2-7; 10 bases fit TRBD1. CDR3 length: 13 amino acids. From germline, CDR1 is SQVTM and CDR2 ANQGSEA. With V trimmed by 4 bases and J by 5 bases, 5 bases remained unmatched. The DNA of the CDR3 is TGCAGCGTTGTAAGGGACAGGGGTCACGAGCAGTACTTC. As protein: CSVVRDRGHEQYF.

The chain recombines TRBV20-1 with TRBJ2-7; D is unresolved. Looked up from germline, CDR1 is DFQATT and CDR2 is SNEGSKA (reference sequence). Between the trimmed V and J ends, which lost 0 bases and 4 bases, there was a span of 7 bases. The CDR3 is made up of 12 amino acids. The CDR3 protein is CSAREVGYEQYF. For the CDR3, the DNA is TGCAGTGCTAGAGAAGTGGGGTACGAGCAGTACTTC.

Notes on this clonotype: The CDR3 end shows no conserved phenylalanine or tryptophan, and so a read error is likely. V is TRBV29-1 and J is TRBJ1-5; D uncertain. The V and J ends lost 5 bases and 2 bases respectively, with 7 bases between them. In germline, CDR1 is SQVTM, CDR2 ANQGSEA. CDR3 length: 12 amino acids. The CDR3 spells CSVREGNQPQHL. The CDR3 region has the DNA TGCAGCGTTCGGGAGGGCAATCAGCCCCAGCATCTT.

Only a few counts were recorded for this clonotype. This chain links TRBV19 with TRBJ1-1; the D gene is possibly TRBD1 (5 bases). V was shortened by 3 bases and J by 6 bases, with 14 bases between the two germline ends. CDR1 LNHDA and CDR2 SQIVND come from the germline V gene (reference sequence). This CDR3 has 14 amino acids. The CDR3 DNA reads TGTGCCAGTAGTATTCCGGGACCGCAGGCTGAAGCTTTCTTT. It is translated as CASSIPGPQAEAFF. Supplemented by reference TRBV19 and TRBJ1-1, the full variable domain reads DGGITQSPKYLFRKEGQNVTLSCEQNLNHDAMYWYRQDPGQGLRLIYYSQIVNDFQKGDIAEGYSVSREKKESFPLTVTSAQKNPTAFYLCASSIPGPQAEAFFGQGTRLTVV.